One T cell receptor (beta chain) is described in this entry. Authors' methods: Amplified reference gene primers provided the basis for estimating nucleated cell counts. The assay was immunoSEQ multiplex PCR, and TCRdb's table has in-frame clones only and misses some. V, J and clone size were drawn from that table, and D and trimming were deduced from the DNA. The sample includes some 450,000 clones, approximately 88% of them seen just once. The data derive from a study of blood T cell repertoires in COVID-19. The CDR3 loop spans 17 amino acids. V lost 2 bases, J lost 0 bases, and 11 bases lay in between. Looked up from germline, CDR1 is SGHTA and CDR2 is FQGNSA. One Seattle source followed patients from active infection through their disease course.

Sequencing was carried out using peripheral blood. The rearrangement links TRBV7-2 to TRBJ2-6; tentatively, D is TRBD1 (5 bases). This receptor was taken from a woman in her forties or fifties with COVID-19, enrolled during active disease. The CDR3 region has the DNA TGTGCCAGCAGCTTAACGACAGAACCCTCTGGGGCCAACGTCCTGACTTTC. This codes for CASSLTTEPSGANVLTF.